This T cell receptor (beta chain) was profiled in a study of a mutant IDH1 vaccine in newly diagnosed glioma. Background on the study: Among treated patients, approximately 60% were male and around 38% female, and mean age was around 40 years. Earlier treatment was radiotherapy, temozolomide, or both, with most getting both. Visits designated V12 and V13 were conducted at weeks 35 and 47, respectively.

The study's findings and limits: Patients showed vaccine-induced immune responses at a rate of roughly 93%.

Repertoires were generated with immunoSEQ multiplex PCR, while TCRdb's copy carries only in-frame clones and drops some. The data hold tens of thousands of clones, with 81% observed a single time. About this clone: The antigen is not known.

The time point is: week 35, safety follow-up. In the vaccine, a single dose held 300 ug of the mutant IDH1 20-mer peptide, along with topical imiquimod. Germline V CDR1 and CDR2: MNHEY, SVGAGI. CDR3 length: 11 amino acids. The germline V and J ends were trimmed by 6 bases and 6 bases, with 8 bases remaining between them. The receptor was derived from a woman between 40 and 50 years old with glioma. Some clones in this sample may be carry-over from other donors' samples. The starting material was PBMCs, obtained from a glioma patient whose treatment included an IDH1 peptide vaccine. The chain couples TRBV6-5 to TRBJ1-1; D is unclear. The CDR3 DNA is TGTGCCAGCAGGAGTGGAGCTGAAGCTTTCTTT. Amino acid sequence: CASRSGAEAFF.